This entry features one T cell receptor beta chain sequence. This entry is derived from a study of T cell changes during pregnancy in multiple sclerosis. The CDR3 sequence is 15 residues long. Trimming cost V 0 bases and J 1 base, with 9 bases left between them. Per germline, CDR1 SGHRS and CDR2 YFSETQ. TCRdb's copy holds only in-frame clones and misses some; the assay was immunoSEQ multiplex PCR. Here the sample spans about 40,000 clones, around 94% being singletons. The sample in question was peripheral blood, obtained before pregnancy. The chain links TRBV5-1 to TRBJ2-3; D is uncertain. This clonotype originated in a female donor with multiple sclerosis, enrolled in a pregnancy study. The CDR3 region is CASSLEYLGTDTQYF. Here the CDR3 DNA reads TGCGCCAGCAGCTTGGAATATCTAGGCACAGATACGCAGTATTTT.